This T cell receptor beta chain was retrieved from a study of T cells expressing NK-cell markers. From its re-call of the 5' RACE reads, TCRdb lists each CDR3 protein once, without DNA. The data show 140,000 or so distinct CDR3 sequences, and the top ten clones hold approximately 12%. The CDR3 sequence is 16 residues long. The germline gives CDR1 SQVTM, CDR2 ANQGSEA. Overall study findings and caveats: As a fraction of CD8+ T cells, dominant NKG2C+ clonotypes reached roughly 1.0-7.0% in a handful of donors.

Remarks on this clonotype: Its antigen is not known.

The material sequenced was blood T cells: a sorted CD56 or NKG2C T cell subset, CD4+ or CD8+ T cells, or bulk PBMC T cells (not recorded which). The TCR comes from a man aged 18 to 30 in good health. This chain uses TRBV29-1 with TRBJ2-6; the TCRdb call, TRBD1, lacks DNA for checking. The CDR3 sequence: CSAPGTSVSGANVLTF. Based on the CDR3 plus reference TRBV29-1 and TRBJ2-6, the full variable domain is SAVISQKPSRDICQRGTSLTIQCQVDSQVTMMFWYRQQPGQSLTLIATANQGSEATYESGFVIDKFPISRPNLTFSTLTVSNMSPEDSSIYLCSAPGTSVSGANVLTFGAGSRLTVL.